This T cell receptor beta chain was sequenced during a study of regulatory T cells in long-lasting Graves disease. Sequencing libraries for TCR beta were prepared with iRepertoire HTBI primers and Arm-PCR of CDR3 regions. TCRdb fed the multiplex PCR reads into MiXCR, producing one record per CDR3 protein. The sample contains approximately 490,000 distinct CDR3 sequences, 15% to 20% of which appear only once. Time point reported: newly diagnosed GD, antithyroid drugs for less than 3 months. Following extraction of RNA from PBMCs, that RNA was used to make the TCR library. The CDR3 extends over 14 amino acids. Trimming took 6 bases from V and 5 from J, leaving 14 bases between them. Germline V CDR1 and CDR2: MNHEY, SMNVEV (reference sequence). This same sample was also part of a study on T cells in Graves' hyperthyroidism and ophthalmopathy.

The V and J genes are TRBV27 and TRBJ2-1; D may correspond to TRBD1 or TRBD2 (5 bases each). The source was peripheral blood mononuclear cells (PBMCs), collected at new diagnosis, from a patient treated with antithyroid drugs. This TCR came from a man aged 35-49 years with Graves disease. CDR3 sequence reads: CASRLGLANNEQFF. In DNA, the CDR3 is TGTGCCAGCAGGTTGGGGCTAGCCAACAATGAGCAGTTCTTC.